This TCR beta chain comes out of a study of blood T cell repertoires in COVID-19. Study background: Collection of acute and convalescent COVID-19 samples took place in the United States, Italy and Spain. From T cells, B-cell-depleted T cells, or PBMCs came the material, which was cDNA or gDNA.

Study processing details: Amplified reference gene primers provided the basis for estimating nucleated cell counts. Some clones are missing from TCRdb's copy, which holds only in-frame ones; the method was immunoSEQ multiplex PCR. The V and J calls and clone size are taken from that table; D and trimming were inferred from the DNA. The sample records about 100,000 clones, 70% to 80% being singletons. This receptor was identified in a man aged 65 to 85 with active or convalescent COVID-19. Specimen: peripheral blood.

This chain's CDR3 is CASSTGTSGGNEQYF. The CDR3, as DNA: TGTGCCAGCAGCACCGGGACTAGCGGGGGGAATGAGCAGTACTTC. The rearrangement links TRBV6-6 to TRBJ2-7; 15 nucleotides line up with TRBD2. The CDR3 spans 15 residues. Losses at the gene ends were 6 bases for V and 7 bases for J; bases not matched to a gene: 7. Germline V CDR1 and CDR2: MNHNY, SVGAGI (reference sequence).